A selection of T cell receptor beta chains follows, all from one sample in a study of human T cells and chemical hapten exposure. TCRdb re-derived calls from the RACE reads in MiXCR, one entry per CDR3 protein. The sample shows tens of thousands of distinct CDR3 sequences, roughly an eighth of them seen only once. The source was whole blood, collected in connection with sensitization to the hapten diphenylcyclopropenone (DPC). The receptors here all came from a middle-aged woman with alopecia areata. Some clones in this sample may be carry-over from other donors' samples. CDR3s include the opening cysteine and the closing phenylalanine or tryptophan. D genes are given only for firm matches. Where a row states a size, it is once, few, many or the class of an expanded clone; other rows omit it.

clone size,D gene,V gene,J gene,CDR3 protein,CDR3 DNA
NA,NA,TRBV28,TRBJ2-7,CASSQSWEQYF,TGTGCCAGCAGCCAAAGTTGGGAGCAGTACTTC
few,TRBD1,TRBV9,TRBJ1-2,CASSVAGTGVYGYTF,TGTGCCAGCAGCGTAGCGGGGACAGGGGTCTATGGCTACACCTTC
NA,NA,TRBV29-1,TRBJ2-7,CSVWSEYYEQYF,TGCAGCGTTTGGTCAGAGTACTACGAGCAGTACTTC
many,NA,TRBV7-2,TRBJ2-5,CASSVQGQETQYF,TGTGCCAGCAGCGTACAGGGCCAAGAGACCCAGTACTTC
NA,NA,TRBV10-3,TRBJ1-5,CAISESVGGDQPQHF,TGTGCCATCAGTGAGTCTGTAGGGGGGGATCAGCCCCAGCATTTT
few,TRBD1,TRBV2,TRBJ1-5,CASSRDRYSSQHF,TGTGCCAGCAGCCGGGACAGGTACTCCTCCCAGCATTTT
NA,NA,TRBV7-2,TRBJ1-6,CASSLDPGLRSPLHF,TGTGCCAGCAGCTTAGACCCTGGGCTTCGTTCACCCCTCCACTTT
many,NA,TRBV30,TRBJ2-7,CAWNRGPLYEQYF,TGTGCCTGGAATAGAGGGCCTCTCTACGAGCAGTACTTC
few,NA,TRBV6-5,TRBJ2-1,CASSLAGVYNEQFF,TGTGCCAGCAGTTTGGCCGGGGTTTACAATGAGCAGTTCTTC
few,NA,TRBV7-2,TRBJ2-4,CASSSLAVVKNIQYF,TGTGCCAGCAGCTCCCTGGCAGTGGTCAAAAACATTCAGTACTTC
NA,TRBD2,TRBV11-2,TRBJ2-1,CASSLTGLINEQFF,TGTGCCAGCAGCCTAACGGGACTAATCAATGAGCAGTTCTTC
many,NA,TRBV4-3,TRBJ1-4,CASSQDYPIAEKLFF,TGCGCCAGCAGCCAAGATTATCCTATAGCTGAAAAACTGTTTTTT
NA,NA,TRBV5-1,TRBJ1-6,CASSFLMTGMDNSPLHF,TGCGCCAGCAGCTTTCTTATGACAGGAATGGATAATTCACCCCTCCACTTT
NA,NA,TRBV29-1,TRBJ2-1,CTRLPVEQFF,TGCACCCGCCTCCCCGTTGAGCAGTTCTTC
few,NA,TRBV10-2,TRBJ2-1,CASSEWKEGNEQFF,TGCGCCAGCAGTGAGTGGAAGGAGGGCAATGAGCAGTTCTTC
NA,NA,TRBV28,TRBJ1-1,CASSFPPVGTEAFF,TGTGCCAGCAGTTTCCCTCCGGTAGGAACTGAAGCTTTCTTT
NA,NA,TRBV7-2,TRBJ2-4,CASSPQGGPAKNIQYF,TGTGCCAGCAGCCCACAGGGGGGGCCCGCCAAAAACATTCAGTACTTC
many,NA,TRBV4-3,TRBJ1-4,CASSQELGGFQRVANEKLFF,TGCGCCAGCAGCCAAGAACTAGGTGGCTTTCAGCGTGTGGCTAATGAAAAACTGTTTTTT
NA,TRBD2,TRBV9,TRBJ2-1,CASSVAAGVYNEQFF,TGTGCCAGCAGCGTAGCAGCGGGAGTTTACAATGAGCAGTTCTTC
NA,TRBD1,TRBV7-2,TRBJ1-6,CASSPGQLNSPLHF,TGTGCCAGCAGCCCGGGACAGCTAAATTCACCCCTCCACTTT
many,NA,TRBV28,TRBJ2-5,CASSPELGRETQYF,TGTGCCAGCAGCCCCGAGCTGGGGAGGGAGACCCAGTACTTC
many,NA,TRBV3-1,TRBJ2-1,CASSQEEPYNEQFF,TGTGCCAGCAGCCAAGAGGAACCATACAATGAGCAGTTCTTC
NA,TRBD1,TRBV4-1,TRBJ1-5,CASSQGQAYSNQPQHF,TGCGCCAGCAGCCAGGGACAGGCCTATAGCAATCAGCCCCAGCATTTT
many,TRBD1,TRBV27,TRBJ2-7,CASSSQTGISYEQYF,TGTGCCAGCAGTTCCCAGACAGGGATCTCCTACGAGCAGTACTTC
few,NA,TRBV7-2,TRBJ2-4,CASSSGQGRAKNIQYF,TGTGCCAGCAGCTCAGGGCAGGGACGGGCCAAAAACATTCAGTACTTC
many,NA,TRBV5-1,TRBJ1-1,CASSLSTQGNTEAFF,TGCGCCAGCAGCTTGAGCACCCAGGGGAACACTGAAGCTTTCTTT
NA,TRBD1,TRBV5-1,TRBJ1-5,CASSLAGQANQPQHF,TGCGCCAGCAGCTTGGCGGGACAGGCGAATCAGCCCCAGCATTTT
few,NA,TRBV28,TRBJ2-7,CASSPTGRYEQYF,TGTGCCAGCAGTCCCACAGGGAGGTACGAGCAGTACTTC
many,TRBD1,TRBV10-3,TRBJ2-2,CASGTGNTGELFF,TGTGCCAGTGGGACAGGGAACACCGGGGAGCTGTTTTTT
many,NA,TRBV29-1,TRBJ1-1,CSARPGATEAFF,TGCAGCGCAAGACCGGGGGCCACTGAAGCTTTCTTT
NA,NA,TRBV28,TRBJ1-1,CASRQTAPNTEAFF,TGTGCCAGCAGGCAAACAGCCCCGAACACTGAAGCTTTCTTT
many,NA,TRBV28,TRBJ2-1,CASSLVAAGNNEQFF,TGTGCCAGCAGTTTAGTGGCCGCGGGGAACAATGAGCAGTTCTTC
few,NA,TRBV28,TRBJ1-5,CASRSPAGPSNQPQHF,TGTGCCAGCAGATCACCAGCGGGACCCAGCAATCAGCCCCAGCATTTT
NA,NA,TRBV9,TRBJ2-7,CASSPRTVSEQYF,TGTGCCAGCAGCCCACGGACAGTATCCGAGCAGTACTTC
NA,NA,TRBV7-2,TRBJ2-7,CASSLARANEQYF,TGTGCCAGCAGCTTAGCTAGGGCCAACGAGCAGTACTTC
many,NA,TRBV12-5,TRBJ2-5,CASGLGQTQYF,TGTGCTAGTGGTTTGGGACAGACCCAGTACTTC
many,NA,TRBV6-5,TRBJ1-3,CASSYSQDYSGNTIYF,TGTGCCAGCAGTTACTCGCAGGATTACTCTGGAAACACCATATATTTT
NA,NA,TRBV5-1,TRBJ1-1,CASSYPDTEAFF,TGCGCCAGCAGCTACCCTGACACTGAAGCTTTCTTT
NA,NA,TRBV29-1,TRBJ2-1,CSVLGHEQFF,TGCAGCGTGCTGGGACATGAGCAGTTCTTC
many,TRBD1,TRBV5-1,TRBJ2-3,CASSAGQGFTDTQYF,TGCGCCAGCAGCGCGGGACAGGGGTTCACAGATACGCAGTATTTT
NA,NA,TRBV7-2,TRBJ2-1,CASSPLREQFF,TGTGCCAGCAGCCCCCTCCGTGAGCAGTTCTTC
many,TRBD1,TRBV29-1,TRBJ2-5,CSVALGGWYQETQYF,TGCAGCGTTGCCCTAGGGGGCTGGTACCAAGAGACCCAGTACTTC
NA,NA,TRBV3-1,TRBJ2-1,CVSSPYNRAEQFF,TGTGTCAGCAGCCCATATAACAGGGCTGAGCAGTTCTTC
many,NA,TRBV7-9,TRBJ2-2,CASSLVGANTGELFF,TGTGCCAGCAGCTTAGTGGGCGCGAACACCGGGGAGCTGTTTTTT
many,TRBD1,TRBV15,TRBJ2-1,CATSRAQGGGEQFF,TGTGCCACCAGCAGAGCACAGGGGGGTGGTGAGCAGTTCTTC
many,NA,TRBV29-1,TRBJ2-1,CSATGPGGDNEQFF,TGCAGCGCTACGGGCCCAGGCGGGGACAATGAGCAGTTCTTC
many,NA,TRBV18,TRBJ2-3,CASSPGGTDTQYF,TGTGCCAGCTCACCAGGGGGCACAGATACGCAGTATTTT
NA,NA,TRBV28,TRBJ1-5,CASRFSGGQPQHF,TGTGCCAGCAGATTCTCAGGAGGTCAGCCCCAGCATTTT
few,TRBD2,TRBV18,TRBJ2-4,CASSPLAGMNIQYF,TGTGCCAGCTCACCACTAGCGGGGATGAACATTCAGTACTTC
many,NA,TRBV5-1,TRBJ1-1,CASSLADSNTEAFF,TGCGCCAGCAGCTTGGCCGACTCGAACACTGAAGCTTTCTTT
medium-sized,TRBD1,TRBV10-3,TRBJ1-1,CAISYGTGLAEAFF,TGTGCCATCTCATACGGGACAGGGCTGGCGGAAGCTTTCTTT
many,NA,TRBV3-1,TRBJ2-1,CASSQDLVAYNEQFF,TGTGCCAGCAGCCAAGACCTGGTGGCCTACAATGAGCAGTTCTTC
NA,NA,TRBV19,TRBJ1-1,CASSIALIQGYTEAFF,TGTGCCAGTAGTATAGCTCTAATACAGGGTTATACTGAAGCTTTCTTT
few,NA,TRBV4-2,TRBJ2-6,CASSQFGVAGANVLTF,TGTGCCAGCAGCCAGTTTGGCGTTGCTGGGGCCAACGTCCTGACTTTC
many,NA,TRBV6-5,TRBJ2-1,CASSRDTPRDEQFF,TGTGCCAGCAGCCGGGACACTCCTAGGGATGAGCAGTTCTTC
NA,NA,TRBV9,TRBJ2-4,CASSVETGGGIQYF,TGTGCCAGCAGCGTAGAGACCGGTGGAGGGATTCAGTACTTC
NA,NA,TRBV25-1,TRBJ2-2,CASRFQGGELFF,TGTGCCAGCAGGTTTCAGGGCGGGGAGCTGTTTTTT
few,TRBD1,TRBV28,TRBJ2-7,CASSSPGQGRYYEQYF,TGTGCCAGCAGTTCACCGGGACAGGGAAGATACTACGAGCAGTACTTC
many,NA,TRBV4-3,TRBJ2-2,CASSQGVWGPDRELFF,TGCGCCAGCAGCCAAGGTGTCTGGGGGCCCGATCGGGAGCTGTTTTTT
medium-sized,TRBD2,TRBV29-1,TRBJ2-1,CSVGPSGRSYNEQFF,TGCAGCGTTGGTCCTAGCGGTCGCTCCTACAATGAGCAGTTCTTC